This TCR beta chain was identified in a study of coeliac disease. Turning to the study itself: Refractory type I patients had normal intraepithelial cells despite over 12 months' diet failure. Whole-study results and caveats: Most TRB amino acid sequences occurred in only one sample. Cross-contamination between intraepithelial and lamina propria cells was possible.

V was pared by 4 bases and J by 1 base, with 13 bases between. The CDR3 extends over 16 amino acids. CDR1 MGHRA and CDR2 YSYEKL come from the germline V gene. Each fraction contributed one roughly 450,000-cell aliquot for sequencing. TCRdb keeps only in-frame clones here, not all; method: immunoSEQ multiplex PCR. The repertoire has around 3,700 clones, 69% of them found once; the top ten carry more than 8%. Notes on this clone: The antigen is undetermined.

Material: intraepithelial lymphocytes from the gut. The origin of this receptor is a man aged 25 to 40 with celiac disease. The chain employs TRBV4-1 and TRBJ2-2; D is unresolved. CDR3 coding DNA: TGCGCCAGCAGCCGACCCCCTGCAGGGAACACCGGGGAGCTGTTTTTT. Encoded protein: CASSRPPAGNTGELFF.